This paragraph covers one T cell receptor beta chain sequence. Antigen specificity is unknown. These data are taken from a study of blood T cells in healthy people across ages. Together with a sample-barcoded 5' primer, a J-beta primer mix was included in a second PCR lasting about 7 to 11 cycles. TCRdb redid the calling of the 5' RACE reads with MiXCR, one entry per CDR3 protein. The sample consists of around 600,000 distinct CDR3 sequences, 47% of them appearing once. Overall study findings and caveats: Unsorted PBMC input precluded a conclusive naive versus antigen-experienced comparison.

The CDR3 covers 11 residues. Germline CDR1 MNHNS, CDR2 SASEGT. V dropped 2 bases and J dropped 6 bases, with 2 bases sitting between them. What was sequenced was blood. The chain uses TRBV6-1 and TRBJ1-5; D remains ambiguous. This TCR was recovered from an elderly man in good health. DNA for the CDR3: TGTGCCAGCAGTGAACTTCAGCCCCAGCATTTT. This encodes CASSELQPQHF.